One and the same sample provided the 15 T cell receptor beta chains below, sequenced in a study of blood T cell repertoires in COVID-19. Generated by immunoSEQ multiplex PCR, the TCRdb table keeps only in-frame clones and is missing some. The sample contains some 77,000 clones, around 88% of which appear only once. Material for sequencing was peripheral blood. These receptors originate from a man aged 25 to 40 with acute or convalescent COVID-19.

This clone has only a few counts. The CDR3 DNA follows: TGCAGCGTCCCCTACACCGGGGAGCTGTTTTTT. It specifies CSVPYTGELFF. V is TRBV29-1 and J is TRBJ2-2; D is ambiguous. V lost 6 bases and J lost 3, with 5 bases in between. The CDR3 extends over 11 amino acids. Germline-derived CDR1 and CDR2 are SQVTM and ANQGSEA.

The V call is TRBV4-3, the J call TRBJ1-2; perhaps TRBD1 as D (6 bases). Deletions cut 0 bases from V and 7 bases from J, with 15 bases between. This CDR3 contains 15 residues. The germline gives CDR1 LGHNA, CDR2 YSLEER. CDR3 DNA: TGCGCCAGCAGCCAAGATCATCGGAGAGGGGGTGGCTACACCTTC. This gives the protein CASSQDHRRGGGYTF.

This clone was seen a single time. The gene calls are TRBV19 and TRBJ1-5, with a possible D match to TRBD1 (6 bases). From germline, CDR1 is LNHDA and CDR2 SQIVND (reference sequence). This CDR3 has 14 amino acids. V gave up 3 bases and J gave up 7 bases, with 13 bases separating them. The CDR3 here is CASSIPGVGQPQHF. The CDR3 nucleotides are TGTGCCAGTAGTATCCCAGGGGTGGGACAGCCCCAGCATTTT.

The chain has TRBV6-5 and TRBJ1-5; no reliable D call. Germline values: CDR1 MNHEY, CDR2 SVGAGI. With 0 bases removed from V and 7 bases from J, the gap between germline ends came to 7 bases. The CDR3 length is 13 residues. The CDR3, as DNA: TGTGCCAGCAGTTACTCAGGGAGGCAGCCCCAGCATTTT. Translated: CASSYSGRQPQHF.

The CDR3 loop is CASSGTSGTYISYNEQFF. The CDR3 DNA reads TGTGCCAGCAGCGGGACTAGCGGGACTTATATCTCCTACAATGAGCAGTTCTTC. The chain uses TRBV7-2 and TRBJ2-1; TRBD2 matches 13 bases. The CDR3 is 18 residues long. J gave up 0 bases and V 5 bases, and 7 bases lay outside the gene matches. Germline assignment: CDR1 SGHTA and CDR2 FQGNSA.

The rearrangement links TRBV29-1 to TRBJ2-3, with 7 positions matching TRBD1. The CDR3 spans 13 residues. CDR1 is SQVTM and CDR2 is ANQGSEA in the germline V gene. Trimming removed 7 bases from V and 7 bases from J; junction bases left unmatched: 11. CDR3 sequence reads: CSATTRQGNTQYF. CDR3 bases: TGCAGCGCCACAACCCGACAGGGAAATACGCAGTATTTT.

J is TRBJ2-1 and V is TRBV4-1; no clear D. Trimming removed 1 base at V and 1 base at J, with 5 bases between. The CDR3 length is 14 residues. CDR1 is MGHRA and CDR2 is YSYEKL in the germline V gene. DNA for the CDR3: TGCGCCAGCAGCCAAGGTCATTCCTACAATGAGCAGTTCTTC. It translates to CASSQGHSYNEQFF.

V gene TRBV30 combines with J gene TRBJ1-1, with 8 bases identical to TRBD1. Germline V gives CDR1 GTSNPN, CDR2 SVGIG (reference sequence). Trimming at V came to 6 bases and at J to 5 bases, leaving 8 bases not matched to a gene. The CDR3 is 13 amino acids. DNA for the CDR3: TGTGCCTGCGACAGGGGACGAGGTACTGAAGCTTTCTTT. Amino acids: CACDRGRGTEAFF.

The chain recombines TRBV21-1 with TRBJ2-7; the table's TRBD1 call for D was not verified on the DNA. TRBV21-1 is designated a pseudogene. The CDR3 is made up of 18 amino acids. Here the CDR3 DNA reads TGTGCCAGCGGACCTTTCCGGGACATAGGAGGGCGACAGGGCGAGCAGTACTTC. It yields the protein CASGPFRDIGGRQGEQYF.

The chain couples TRBV5-1 to TRBJ2-2; TRBD1 matches at 10 bases. CDR1 and CDR2 from the germline V gene are SGHRS and YFSETQ. This CDR3 is 13 amino acids long. Trimming removed 3 bases from V and 7 bases from J; junction bases left unmatched: 0. Written as DNA, the CDR3 is TGCGCCAGCAGCTGGACAGGGGGCGGGGAGCTGTTTTTT. Its protein product is CASSWTGGGELFF.

As regards this clone: In the same sample, other DNA sequences code for this CDR3. The V gene is TRBV3-1 (or the pseudogene TRBV3-2), the J gene TRBJ2-3, with D hard to call. The germline V and J ends were trimmed by 1 base and 2 bases, with 4 bases remaining between them. Germline V gene sequence: CDR1 LGHDT, CDR2 YNNKEL (reference sequence). CDR3 size: 13 residues. The CDR3 bases are TGTGCCAGCAGCCAAGGTCTCACAGATACGCAGTATTTT. This translates into CASSQGLTDTQYF.

The chain uses TRBV6-2 or TRBV6-3 and TRBJ2-3; possible D gene TRBD2, 6 bases. The CDR3 runs to 15 residues. Deletions cut 0 bases from V and 5 bases from J, with 12 bases between. Germline V gene sequence: CDR1 MNHEY, CDR2 SVGEGT. CDR3 in DNA: TGTGCCAGCAGTTACTCGACCGGGACTTTAGATACGCAGTATTTT. Translated, it gives CASSYSTGTLDTQYF.

The J gene is TRBJ2-7, the V gene TRBV9; D is uncertain. Germline CDR1 SGDLS, CDR2 YYNGEE. CDR3 length: 15 residues. V lost 2 bases and J 0 bases, leaving 12 bases between the germline ends. The CDR3 protein is CASSVSADSSYEQYF. The CDR3 DNA reads TGTGCCAGCAGCGTGTCGGCGGATAGCTCCTACGAGCAGTACTTC.

This rearrangement joins TRBV3-1 (or the pseudogene TRBV3-2) to TRBJ1-2, with D possibly matching TRBD1 (6 bases). Trimming cost V 9 bases and J 4 bases, with 9 bases left between them. The CDR3 has 11 amino acids. Per germline, CDR1 LGHDT and CDR2 YNNKEL (reference sequence). DNA of the CDR3: TGTGCCAGTCGGGGGGCCTATGGCTACACCTTC. It translates to CASRGAYGYTF.

The gene calls are TRBV7-6 and TRBJ1-1; tentative D call: TRBD1 (6 bases). The CDR3 runs to 14 residues. Germline V lookup: CDR1 SGHVS, CDR2 FNYEAQ. Deletions cut 6 bases from V and 0 bases from J, with 11 bases between. CDR3: CASSRQGMNTEAFF. CDR3 in DNA: TGTGCCAGCAGTCGGCAGGGGATGAACACTGAAGCTTTCTTT.